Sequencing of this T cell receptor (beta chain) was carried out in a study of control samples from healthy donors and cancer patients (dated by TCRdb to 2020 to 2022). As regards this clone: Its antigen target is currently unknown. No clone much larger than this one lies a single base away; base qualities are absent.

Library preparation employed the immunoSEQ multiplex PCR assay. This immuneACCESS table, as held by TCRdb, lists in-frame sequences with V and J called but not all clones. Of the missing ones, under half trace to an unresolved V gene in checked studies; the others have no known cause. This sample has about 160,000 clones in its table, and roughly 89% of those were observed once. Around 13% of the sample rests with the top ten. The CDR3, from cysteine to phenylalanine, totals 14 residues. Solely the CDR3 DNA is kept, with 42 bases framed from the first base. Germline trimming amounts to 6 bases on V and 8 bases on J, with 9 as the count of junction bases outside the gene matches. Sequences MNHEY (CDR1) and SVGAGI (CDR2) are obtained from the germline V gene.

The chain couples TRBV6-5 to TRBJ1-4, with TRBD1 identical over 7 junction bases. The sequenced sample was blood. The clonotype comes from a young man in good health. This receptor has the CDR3 CASRIQGVGEKLFF. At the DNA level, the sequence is TGTGCCAGCAGGATTCAGGGGGTTGGAGAAAAACTGTTTTTT.